This T cell receptor beta chain was found in a study of Ad26.COV2.S vaccination and SARS-CoV-2 variants. Regarding the study as a whole: Vaccine recipients posted higher spike-specific TCR breadth than their placebo counterparts. There was a possibility that the TCR breadth and depth analyses underestimated total T cell responses.

Note on this clone: Its antigen is as yet unknown.

The repertoire was sequenced with immunoSEQ multiplex PCR; TCRdb's copy has only in-frame clones and lacks some. The table lists approximately 150,000 clones, about nine tenths of them singletons. V gave up 4 bases and J gave up 4 bases, with 14 bases separating them. CDR3 size: 16 residues. Germline V gene data show CDR1 as MDHEN and CDR2 as SYDVKM. Source: peripheral blood, taken after recovery from COVID-19. V gene TRBV28 combines with J gene TRBJ2-6; no clear D. The receptor's source is a human donor who had recovered from COVID-19. The CDR3 DNA follows: TGTGCCAGCAGTTGGTTGGATTTGTCAGGGGCCAACGTCCTGACTTTC. Translating it yields CASSWLDLSGANVLTF.